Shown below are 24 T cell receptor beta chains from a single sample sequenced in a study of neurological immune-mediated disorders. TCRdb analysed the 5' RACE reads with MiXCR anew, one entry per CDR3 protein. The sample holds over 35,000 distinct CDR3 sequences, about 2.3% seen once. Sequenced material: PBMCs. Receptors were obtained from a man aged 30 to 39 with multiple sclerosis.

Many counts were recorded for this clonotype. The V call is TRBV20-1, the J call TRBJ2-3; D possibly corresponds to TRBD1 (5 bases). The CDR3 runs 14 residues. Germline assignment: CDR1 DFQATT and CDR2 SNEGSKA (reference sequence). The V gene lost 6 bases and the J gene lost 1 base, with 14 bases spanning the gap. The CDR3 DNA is TGCAGTGCCGTGCCGGGCAGGGGCACAGATACGCAGTATTTT. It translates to CSAVPGRGTDTQYF.

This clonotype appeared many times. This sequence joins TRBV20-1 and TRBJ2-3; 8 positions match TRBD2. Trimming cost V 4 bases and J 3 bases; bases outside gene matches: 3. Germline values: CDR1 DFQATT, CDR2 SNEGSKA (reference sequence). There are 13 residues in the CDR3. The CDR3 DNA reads TGCAGTGCTATCGGACTAGCAACAGATACGCAGTATTTT. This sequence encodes CSAIGLATDTQYF.

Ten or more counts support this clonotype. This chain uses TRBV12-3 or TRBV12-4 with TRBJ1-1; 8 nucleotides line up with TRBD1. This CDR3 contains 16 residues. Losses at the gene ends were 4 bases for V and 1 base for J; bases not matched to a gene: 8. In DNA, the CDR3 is TGTGCCAGCAGTTATCGTAGGGACAGGAAGAACACTGAAGCTTTCTTT. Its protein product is CASSYRRDRKNTEAFF.

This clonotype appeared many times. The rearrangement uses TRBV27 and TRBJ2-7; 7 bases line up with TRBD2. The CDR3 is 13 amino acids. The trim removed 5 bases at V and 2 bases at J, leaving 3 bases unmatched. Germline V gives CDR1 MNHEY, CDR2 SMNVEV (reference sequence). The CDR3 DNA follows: TGTGCCAGCAGTGGCGGGAGCGCCTACGAGCAGTACTTC. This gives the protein CASSGGSAYEQYF.

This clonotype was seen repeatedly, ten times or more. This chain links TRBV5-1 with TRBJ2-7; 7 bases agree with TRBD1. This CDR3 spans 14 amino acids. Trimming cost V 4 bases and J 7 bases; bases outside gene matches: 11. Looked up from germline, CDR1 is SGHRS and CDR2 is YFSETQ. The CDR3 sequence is CASSHPRQGGEQYF. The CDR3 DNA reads TGCGCCAGCAGCCACCCCCGACAGGGTGGGGAGCAGTACTTC. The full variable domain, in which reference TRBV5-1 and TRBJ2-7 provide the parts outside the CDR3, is KAGVTQTPRYLIKTRGQQVTLSCSPISGHRSVSWYQQTPGQGLQFLFEYFSETQRNKGNFPGRFSGRQFSNSRSEMNVSTLELGDSALYLCASSHPRQGGEQYFGPGTRLTVT.

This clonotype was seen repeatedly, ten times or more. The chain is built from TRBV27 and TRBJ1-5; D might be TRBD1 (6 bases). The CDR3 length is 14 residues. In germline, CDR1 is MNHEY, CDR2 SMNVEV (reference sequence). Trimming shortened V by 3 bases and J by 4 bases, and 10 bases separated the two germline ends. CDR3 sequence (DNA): TGTGCCAGCAGTTTCCACAGGGCAAATCAGCCCCAGCATTTT. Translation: CASSFHRANQPQHF.

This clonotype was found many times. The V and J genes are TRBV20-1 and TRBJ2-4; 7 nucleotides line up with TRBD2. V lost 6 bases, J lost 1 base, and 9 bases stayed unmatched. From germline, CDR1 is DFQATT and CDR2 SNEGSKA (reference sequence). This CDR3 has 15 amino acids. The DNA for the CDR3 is TGCAGTGCCCCACGGGGGGATCGGGCCAAAAACATTCAGTACTTC. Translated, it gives CSAPRGDRAKNIQYF.

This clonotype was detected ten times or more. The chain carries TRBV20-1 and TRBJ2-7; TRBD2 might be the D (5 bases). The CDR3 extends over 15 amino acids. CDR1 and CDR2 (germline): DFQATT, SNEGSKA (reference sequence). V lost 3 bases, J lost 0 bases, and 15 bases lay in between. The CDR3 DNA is TGCAGTGCTAGTCTTCCTAGCCGCTTCTCCTACGAGCAGTACTTC. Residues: CSASLPSRFSYEQYF.

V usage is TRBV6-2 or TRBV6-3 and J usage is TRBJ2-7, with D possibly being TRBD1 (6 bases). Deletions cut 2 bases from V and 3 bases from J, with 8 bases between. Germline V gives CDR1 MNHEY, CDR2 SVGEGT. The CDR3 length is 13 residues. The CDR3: CASSYRDNYEQYF. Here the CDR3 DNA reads TGTGCCAGCAGTTACCGGGACAACTACGAGCAGTACTTC.

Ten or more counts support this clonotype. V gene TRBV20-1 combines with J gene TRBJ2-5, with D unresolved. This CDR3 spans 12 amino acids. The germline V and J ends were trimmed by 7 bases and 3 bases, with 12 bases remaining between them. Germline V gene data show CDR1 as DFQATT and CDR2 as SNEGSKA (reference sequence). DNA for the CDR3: TGCAGTGTCAAGGGCCCGGAAGAGACCCAGTACTTC. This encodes CSVKGPEETQYF.

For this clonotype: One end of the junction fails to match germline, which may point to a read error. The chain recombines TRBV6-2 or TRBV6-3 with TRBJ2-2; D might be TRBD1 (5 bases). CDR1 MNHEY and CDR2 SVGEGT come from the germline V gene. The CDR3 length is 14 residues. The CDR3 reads CASSHSTDTGELFF. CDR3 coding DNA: TGTGCCAGCAGTCACTCGACAGACACCGGGGAGCTGTTTTTT.

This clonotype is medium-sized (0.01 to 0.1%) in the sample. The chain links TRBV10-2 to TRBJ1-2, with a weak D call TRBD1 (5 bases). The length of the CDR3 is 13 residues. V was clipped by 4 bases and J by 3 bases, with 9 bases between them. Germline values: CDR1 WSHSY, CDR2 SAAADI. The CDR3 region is CASSAGSHYGYTF. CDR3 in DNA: TGCGCCAGCAGTGCAGGGTCTCACTATGGCTACACCTTC.

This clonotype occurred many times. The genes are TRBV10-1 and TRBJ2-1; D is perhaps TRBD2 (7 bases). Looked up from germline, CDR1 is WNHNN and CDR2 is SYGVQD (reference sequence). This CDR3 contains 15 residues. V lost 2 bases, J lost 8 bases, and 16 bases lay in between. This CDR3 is CASSEGGAPPDEQFF. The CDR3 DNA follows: TGCGCCAGCAGTGAGGGGGGGGCACCCCCCGATGAGCAGTTCTTC.

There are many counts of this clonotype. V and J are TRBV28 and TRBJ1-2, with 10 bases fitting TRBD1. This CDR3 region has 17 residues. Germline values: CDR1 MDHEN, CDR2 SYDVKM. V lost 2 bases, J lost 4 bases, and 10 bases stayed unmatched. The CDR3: CASSLVSGDRGRYGYTF. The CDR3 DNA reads TGTGCCAGCAGTTTAGTCTCGGGGGACAGGGGCCGCTATGGCTACACCTTC.

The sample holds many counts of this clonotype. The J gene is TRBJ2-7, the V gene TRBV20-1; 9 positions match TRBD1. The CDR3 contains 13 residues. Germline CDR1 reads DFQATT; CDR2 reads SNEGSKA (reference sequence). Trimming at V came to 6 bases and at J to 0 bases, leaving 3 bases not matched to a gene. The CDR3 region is CSATTGGSYEQYF. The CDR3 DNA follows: TGCAGTGCGACGACAGGGGGCTCCTACGAGCAGTACTTC.

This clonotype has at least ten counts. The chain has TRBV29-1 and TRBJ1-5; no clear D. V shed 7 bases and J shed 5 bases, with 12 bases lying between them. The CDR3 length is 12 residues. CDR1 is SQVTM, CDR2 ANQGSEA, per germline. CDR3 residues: CSAKAVDQPQHF. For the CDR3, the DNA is TGCAGCGCCAAGGCAGTTGATCAGCCCCAGCATTTT.

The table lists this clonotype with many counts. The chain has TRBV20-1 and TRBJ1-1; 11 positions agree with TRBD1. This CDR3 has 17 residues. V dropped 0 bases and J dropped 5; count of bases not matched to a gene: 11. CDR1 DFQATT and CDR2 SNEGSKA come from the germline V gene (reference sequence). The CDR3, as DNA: TGCAGTGCTAGAGATCGAGGGGACAGGGGGACGGGGACTGAAGCTTTCTTT. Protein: CSARDRGDRGTGTEAFF.

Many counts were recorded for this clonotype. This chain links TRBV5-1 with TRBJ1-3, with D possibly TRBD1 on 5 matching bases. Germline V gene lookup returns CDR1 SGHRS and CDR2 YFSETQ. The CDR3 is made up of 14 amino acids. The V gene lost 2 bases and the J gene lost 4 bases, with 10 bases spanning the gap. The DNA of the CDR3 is TGCGCCAGCAGCTTTGAGGGGCCAGGAAACACCATATATTTT. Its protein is CASSFEGPGNTIYF.

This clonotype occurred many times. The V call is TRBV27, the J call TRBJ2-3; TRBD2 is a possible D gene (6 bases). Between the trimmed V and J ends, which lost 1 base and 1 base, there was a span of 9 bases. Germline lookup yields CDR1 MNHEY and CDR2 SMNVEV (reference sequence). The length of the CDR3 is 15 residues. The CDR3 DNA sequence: TGTGCCAGCAGTTTATTGGGGGGACGCACAGATACGCAGTATTTT. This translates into CASSLLGGRTDTQYF.

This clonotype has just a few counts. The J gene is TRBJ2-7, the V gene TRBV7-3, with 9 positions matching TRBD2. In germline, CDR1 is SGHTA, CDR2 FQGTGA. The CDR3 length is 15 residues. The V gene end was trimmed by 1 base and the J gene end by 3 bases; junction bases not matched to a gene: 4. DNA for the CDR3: TGTGCCAGCAGCTTAATGAGCGGGAGGAGCTACGAGCAGTACTTC. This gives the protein CASSLMSGRSYEQYF.

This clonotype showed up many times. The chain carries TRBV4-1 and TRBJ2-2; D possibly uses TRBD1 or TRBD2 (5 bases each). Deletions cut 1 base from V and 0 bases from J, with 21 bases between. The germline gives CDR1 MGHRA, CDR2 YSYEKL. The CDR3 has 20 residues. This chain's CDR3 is CASSQALLGAGNPNTGELFF. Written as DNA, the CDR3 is TGCGCCAGCAGCCAAGCACTACTCGGGGCTGGCAACCCGAACACCGGGGAGCTGTTTTTT.

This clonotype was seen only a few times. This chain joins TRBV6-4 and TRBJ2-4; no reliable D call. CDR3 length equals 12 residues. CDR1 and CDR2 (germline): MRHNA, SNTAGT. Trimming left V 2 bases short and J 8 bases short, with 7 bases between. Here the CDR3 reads CASSDGGDIQYF. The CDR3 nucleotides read TGTGCCAGCAGTGACGGTGGAGACATTCAGTACTTC.

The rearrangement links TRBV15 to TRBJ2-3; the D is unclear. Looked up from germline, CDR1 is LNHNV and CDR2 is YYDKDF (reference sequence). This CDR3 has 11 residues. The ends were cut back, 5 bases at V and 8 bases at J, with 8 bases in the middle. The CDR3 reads CATSSAGTQYF. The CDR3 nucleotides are TGTGCCACCAGCTCAGCAGGTACGCAGTATTTT.

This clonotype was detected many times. The CDR3 DNA reads as TGCGCCAGCAGCGGGAACCCGCGAGCTGATACGCAGTATTTT. Translating gives CASSGNPRADTQYF. This sequence joins TRBV5-1 and TRBJ2-3; the D is unclear. This CDR3 contains 14 residues. Trimming removed 4 bases at V and 6 bases at J, with 15 bases between. The germline gives CDR1 SGHRS, CDR2 YFSETQ.